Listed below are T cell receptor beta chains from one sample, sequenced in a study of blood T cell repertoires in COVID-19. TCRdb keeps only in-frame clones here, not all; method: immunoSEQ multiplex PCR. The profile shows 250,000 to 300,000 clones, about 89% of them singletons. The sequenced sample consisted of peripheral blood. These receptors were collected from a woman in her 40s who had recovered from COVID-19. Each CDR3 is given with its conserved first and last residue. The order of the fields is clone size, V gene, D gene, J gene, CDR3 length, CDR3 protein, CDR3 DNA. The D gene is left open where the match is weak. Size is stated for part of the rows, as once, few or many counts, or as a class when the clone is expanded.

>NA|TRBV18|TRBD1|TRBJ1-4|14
CASSPGTGYEKLFF
TGTGCCAGCTCACCCGGGACAGGGTACGAAAAACTGTTTTTT
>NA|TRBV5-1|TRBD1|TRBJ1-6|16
CASSTRTGAGDSPLHF
TGCGCCAGCAGCACCCGGACAGGGGCCGGGGATTCACCCCTCCACTTT
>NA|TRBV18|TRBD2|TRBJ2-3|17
CASSPFPLAGGTDTQYF
TGTGCCAGCTCACCCTTCCCCCTAGCGGGGGGCACAGATACGCAGTATTTT
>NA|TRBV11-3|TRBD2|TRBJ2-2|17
CASSSDGTIGGTGELFF
TGTGCCAGCAGCTCTGACGGGACTATCGGTGGCACCGGGGAGCTGTTTTTT
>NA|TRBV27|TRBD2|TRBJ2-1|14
CASSLRGGYNEQFF
TGTGCCAGCAGTCTGCGGGGGGGATACAATGAGCAGTTCTTC
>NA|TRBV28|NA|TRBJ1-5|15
CASSLFSPLNQPQHF
TGTGCCAGCAGTTTATTTAGCCCGCTCAATCAGCCCCAGCATTTT
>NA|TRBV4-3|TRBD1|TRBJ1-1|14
CASSLPGTGGVAFF
TGCGCCAGCAGCCTCCCCGGGACAGGGGGCGTAGCTTTCTTT
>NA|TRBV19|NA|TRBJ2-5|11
CASSIRETQYF
TGTGCCAGTAGTATACGAGAGACCCAGTACTTC
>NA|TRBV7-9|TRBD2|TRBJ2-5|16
CASSPGSGGARETQYF
TGTGCCAGCAGCCCGGGAAGCGGGGGGGCCCGGGAGACCCAGTACTTC
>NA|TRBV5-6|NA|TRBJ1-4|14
CASSPGGINEKLFF
TGTGCCAGCAGTCCGGGGGGAATTAATGAAAAACTGTTTTTT
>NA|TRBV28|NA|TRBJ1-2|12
CASSDRNYGYTF
TGTGCCAGCAGTGACAGAAACTATGGCTACACCTTC
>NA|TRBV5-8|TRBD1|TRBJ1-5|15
CASSPDRGSNQPQHF
TGTGCCAGCAGCCCCGACAGGGGGAGCAATCAGCCCCAGCATTTT
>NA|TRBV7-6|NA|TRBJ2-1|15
CASSSTPITGYEQFF
TGTGCCAGCAGCTCAACCCCGATTACAGGTTATGAGCAGTTCTTC
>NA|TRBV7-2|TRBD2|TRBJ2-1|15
CASSLVKREYNEQFF
TGTGCCAGCAGCTTAGTAAAGCGGGAATACAATGAGCAGTTCTTC
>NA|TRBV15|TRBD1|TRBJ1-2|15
CATSRDRGFDYGYTF
TGTGCCACCAGCCGGGACAGGGGTTTTGACTATGGCTACACCTTC
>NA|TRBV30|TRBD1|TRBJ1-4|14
CAWSRGQSNEKLFF
TGTGCCTGGAGCAGGGGACAGTCTAATGAAAAACTGTTTTTT
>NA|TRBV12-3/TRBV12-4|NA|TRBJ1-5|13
CASSLGGPGPQHF
TGTGCCAGCAGTTTAGGCGGCCCGGGGCCCCAGCATTTT
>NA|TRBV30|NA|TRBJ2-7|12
CAWSTGEWEQYF
TGTGCCTGGAGTACGGGGGAGTGGGAGCAGTACTTC
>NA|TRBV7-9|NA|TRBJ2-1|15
CASSPPGGSYNEQFF
TGTGCCAGCAGCCCCCCCGGGGGCTCCTACAATGAGCAGTTCTTC
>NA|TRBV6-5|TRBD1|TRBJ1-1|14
CASSRKQGYTEAFF
TGTGCCAGCAGTCGAAAACAGGGGTACACTGAAGCTTTCTTT
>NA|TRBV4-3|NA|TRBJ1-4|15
CASSQLQGSNEKLFF
TGCGCCAGCAGCCAATTACAGGGCTCTAATGAAAAACTGTTTTTT
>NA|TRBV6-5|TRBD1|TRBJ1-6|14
CASRVTGVNSPLHF
TGTGCCAGCAGGGTGACAGGGGTGAATTCACCCCTCCACTTT
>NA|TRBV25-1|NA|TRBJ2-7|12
CASSTTGFEQYF
TGTGCCAGCAGCACTACAGGGTTCGAGCAGTACTTC
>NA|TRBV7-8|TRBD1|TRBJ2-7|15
CASSLQGAAFYEQYF
TGTGCCAGCAGCTTACAGGGGGCCGCCTTCTACGAGCAGTACTTC
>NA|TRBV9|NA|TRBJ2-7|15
CASSRGGLDAYEQYF
TGTGCCAGCAGCCGGGGAGGACTTGATGCCTACGAGCAGTACTTC
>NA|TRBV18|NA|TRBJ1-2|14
CASSPAGVNYGYTF
TGTGCCAGCTCACCCGCAGGGGTCAACTATGGCTACACCTTC
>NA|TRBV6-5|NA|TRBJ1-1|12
CASSRGGGEAFF
TGTGCCAGCAGCCGTGGGGGGGGTGAAGCTTTCTTT
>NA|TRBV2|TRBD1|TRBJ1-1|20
CASSEALLRTGGWMNTEAFF
TGTGCCAGCAGTGAAGCGCTACTCCGGACAGGGGGGTGGATGAACACTGAAGCTTTCTTT
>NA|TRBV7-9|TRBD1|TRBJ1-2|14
CASSLGQRNYGYTF
TGTGCCAGCAGCCTGGGACAGAGAAACTATGGCTACACCTTC
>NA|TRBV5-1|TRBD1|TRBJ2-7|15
CASSLGGDRPYEQYF
TGCGCCAGCAGCTTGGGAGGGGACAGACCCTACGAGCAGTACTTC
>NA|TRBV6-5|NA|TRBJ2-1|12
CASSPRFGEQFF
TGTGCCAGCAGTCCCCGTTTCGGGGAGCAGTTCTTC
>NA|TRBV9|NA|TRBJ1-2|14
CASRVTSSAYGYTF
TGTGCCAGCAGGGTAACTTCGTCTGCCTATGGCTACACCTTC
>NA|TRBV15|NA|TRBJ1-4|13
CATSRTVLEKLFF
TGTGCCACCAGCAGGACAGTTCTCGAAAAACTGTTTTTT
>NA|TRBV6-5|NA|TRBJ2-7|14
CASSPLKGPYEQYF
TGTGCCAGCAGCCCCCTAAAGGGGCCCTACGAGCAGTACTTC
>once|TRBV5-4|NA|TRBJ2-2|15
CASSLAGGGPRELFF
TGTGCCAGCAGCCTGGCGGGTGGGGGCCCCAGGGAGCTGTTTTTT
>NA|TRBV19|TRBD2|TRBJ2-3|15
CASRELAGLANTQYF
TGTGCCAGTAGGGAGCTAGCGGGGCTTGCGAATACGCAGTATTTT
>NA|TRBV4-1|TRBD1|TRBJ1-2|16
CASSQEGGGTAYGYTF
TGCGCCAGCAGCCAAGAAGGTGGGGGGACAGCCTATGGCTACACCTTC
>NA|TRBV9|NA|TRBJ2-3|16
CASSVEGLWGTDTQYF
TGTGCCAGCAGCGTAGAGGGGCTGTGGGGCACAGATACGCAGTATTTT
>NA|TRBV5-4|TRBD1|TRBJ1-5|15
CASSQSRDSDQPQHF
TGTGCCAGCAGCCAGAGCCGGGACAGCGATCAGCCCCAGCATTTT
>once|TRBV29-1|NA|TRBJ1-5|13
CSVEAGVGQPQHF
TGCAGCGTTGAGGCAGGGGTCGGTCAGCCCCAGCATTTT
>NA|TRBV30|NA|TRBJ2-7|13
CAWSVRGSYEQYF
TGTGCCTGGAGTGTTAGGGGGTCCTACGAGCAGTACTTC
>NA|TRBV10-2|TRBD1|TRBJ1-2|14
CASSESGTEYGYTF
TGCGCCAGCAGTGAGTCCGGGACAGAATATGGCTACACCTTC
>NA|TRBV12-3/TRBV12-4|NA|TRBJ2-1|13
CASSPGSPNEQFF
TGTGCCAGCAGCCCGGGGTCACCCAATGAGCAGTTCTTC
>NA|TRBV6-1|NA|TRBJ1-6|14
CASSETGQNSPLHF
TGTGCCAGCAGTGAAACCGGACAGAATTCACCCCTCCACTTT
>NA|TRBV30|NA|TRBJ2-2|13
CAWGGENTGELFF
TGTGCCTGGGGGGGCGAGAACACCGGGGAGCTGTTTTTT
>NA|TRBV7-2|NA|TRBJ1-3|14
CATWDTRSGNTIYF
TGTGCCACCTGGGACACCCGCTCTGGAAACACCATATATTTT
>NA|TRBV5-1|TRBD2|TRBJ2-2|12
CASSVTSGELFF
TGCGCCAGCAGCGTGACTAGCGGTGAGCTGTTTTTT
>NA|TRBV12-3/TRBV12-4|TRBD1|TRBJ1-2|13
CASSYGQVYGYTF
TGTGCCAGCAGTTATGGACAGGTTTATGGCTACACCTTC
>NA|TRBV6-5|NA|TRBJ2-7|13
CASSIRSGYEQYF
TGTGCCAGCAGTATCCGGTCGGGTTACGAGCAGTACTTC
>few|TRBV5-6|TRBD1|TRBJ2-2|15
CASSLLDRDTGELFF
TGTGCCAGCAGCTTGTTGGACAGGGACACCGGGGAGCTGTTTTTT
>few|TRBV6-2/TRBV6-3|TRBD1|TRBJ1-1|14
CASSLRQGSTEAFF
TGTGCCAGCAGTTTGCGACAGGGGAGCACTGAAGCTTTCTTT
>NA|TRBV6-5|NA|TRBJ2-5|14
CASSYLPGQETQYF
TGTGCCAGCAGTTACCTCCCGGGGCAAGAGACCCAGTACTTC
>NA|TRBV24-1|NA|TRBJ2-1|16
CATSDSDSYSYNEQFF
TGTGCCACCAGTGATTCGGACTCCTACTCCTACAATGAGCAGTTCTTC
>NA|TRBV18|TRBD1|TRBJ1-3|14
CASSPGTGGNTIYF
TGTGCCAGCTCACCGGGGACAGGGGGAAACACCATATATTTT
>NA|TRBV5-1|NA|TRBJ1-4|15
CASSFEPSPNEKLFF
TGCGCCAGCAGCTTCGAGCCAAGCCCTAATGAAAAACTGTTTTTT